These 25 T cell receptor beta chains originate from one sample sequenced in a study of monozygotic twins with cystic fibrosis. Sequencing was performed with immunoSEQ multiplex PCR; in TCRdb, only in-frame clones are kept and a portion is missing. The table has roughly 20,000 clones, 91% seen once. The material sequenced was blood. The receptor source for this set is a girl aged 2 to 10 with cystic fibrosis.

V is TRBV19 and J is TRBJ1-1; TRBD1 aligns across 9 bases. In germline, CDR1 is LNHDA, CDR2 SQIVND (reference sequence). With 5 bases clipped from V and 4 bases from J, the junction kept 8 bases outside the gene matches. This CDR3 has 15 residues. The CDR3 reads CASSGRDRVVTEAFF. The CDR3 nucleotides read TGTGCCAGTAGTGGCCGGGACAGGGTCGTCACTGAAGCTTTCTTT. The whole variable domain, remainder taken from reference TRBV19 and TRBJ1-1, is DGGITQSPKYLFRKEGQNVTLSCEQNLNHDAMYWYRQDPGQGLRLIYYSQIVNDFQKGDIAEGYSVSREKKESFPLTVTSAQKNPTAFYLCASSGRDRVVTEAFFGQGTRLTVV.

This clone has just one count. The CDR3 is CASSLGAGQGFWNIQYF. For the CDR3, the DNA is TGTGCCAGCAGCTTAGGGGCGGGACAGGGTTTTTGGAACATTCAGTACTTC. This chain uses TRBV7-2 with TRBJ2-4; TRBD1 matches at 9 bases. Germline V lookup: CDR1 SGHTA, CDR2 FQGNSA. The junction had 11 bases not matched to a gene; V was cut back by 1 base and J by 7 bases. The CDR3 runs 17 residues.

The V gene is TRBV5-1, the J gene TRBJ2-1; a possible D gene is TRBD2 (6 bases). The V gene's germline CDR1 is SGHRS and CDR2 YFSETQ. V was cut by 3 bases and J by 9 bases, with 22 bases left in between. The CDR3 covers 16 residues. The CDR3 here is CASSSGLPSLGGEQFF. CDR3 in DNA: TGCGCCAGCAGCTCGGGACTGCCTAGTCTTGGTGGTGAGCAGTTCTTC.

The chain uses TRBV28 and TRBJ1-5; 8 bases line up with TRBD1. There are 17 residues in the CDR3. Germline loops: CDR1 MDHEN, CDR2 SYDVKM. Unmatched junction bases numbered 12, after V lost 3 bases and J lost 5 bases. CDR3 bases: TGTGCCAGCAGTTTGAGGCAGGGGGCAGGAGTCGATCAGCCCCAGCATTTT. Translation gives CASSLRQGAGVDQPQHF.

The rearrangement joins TRBV7-2 to TRBJ1-1, with D unclear. The CDR3 runs to 13 residues. The germline V gene has CDR1 SGHTA and CDR2 FQGNSA. With 4 bases removed from V and 5 bases from J, the gap between germline ends came to 11 bases. CDR3 coding DNA: TGTGCCAGCAGCTCGGGTTGGCGGACTGAAGCTTTCTTT. This gives the protein CASSSGWRTEAFF.

The chain employs TRBV10-3 and TRBJ2-7, with 7 bases aligning to TRBD2. The CDR3 is made up of 13 amino acids. The germline CDR1 and CDR2 sequences are ENHRY and SYGVKD. J was trimmed by 2 bases and V by 8 bases; bases with no gene match: 6. In DNA form, the CDR3 reads TGTGCCATCTCTAATGGGGGGGCCTACGAGCAGTACTTC. Translated: CAISNGGAYEQYF.

This chain joins TRBV10-3 and TRBJ2-2; no clear D. Germline V lookup: CDR1 ENHRY, CDR2 SYGVKD. Trimming took off 0 bases at V and 0 bases at J, with 8 bases between the two ends. The CDR3 length is 16 residues. The CDR3 loop is CAISESTPPNTGELFF. Written as DNA, the CDR3 is TGTGCCATCAGTGAGTCGACCCCGCCGAACACCGGGGAGCTGTTTTTT.

This clone appeared once. The chain uses TRBV29-1 and TRBJ2-7; 10 bases align to TRBD1. CDR3 length: 12 amino acids. With 6 bases clipped from V and 6 bases from J, the junction kept 5 bases outside the gene matches. Per germline, CDR1 SQVTM and CDR2 ANQGSEA. DNA of the CDR3: TGCAGCGTCGGGACAGGGGCACCCGAGCAGTACTTC. As protein: CSVGTGAPEQYF.

This chain joins TRBV6-6 and TRBJ2-1, with D tentatively TRBD1 (7 bases). Trimming removed 6 bases at V and 3 bases at J, with 18 bases between. Germline-derived CDR1 and CDR2 are MNHNY and SVGAGI (reference sequence). The CDR3 extends over 16 amino acids. The DNA of the CDR3 is TGTGCCAGCAGCTACAGGGGAGGTAGTGGCTACAATGAGCAGTTCTTC. Amino acid sequence: CASSYRGGSGYNEQFF.

The V and J genes are TRBV14 and TRBJ2-1, with 12 bases fitting TRBD2. Germline V gene sequence: CDR1 SGHDN, CDR2 FVKESK. After removal of 4 bases from V and 3 bases from J, the junction contained 13 bases not matched to a gene. This CDR3 spans 19 amino acids. The CDR3 here is CASSLRLAGDPSFYNEQFF. CDR3 coding DNA: TGTGCCAGCAGCCTTCGACTAGCGGGAGACCCTTCTTTCTACAATGAGCAGTTCTTC. Using reference TRBV14 and TRBJ2-1 for the parts outside the CDR3, the full variable domain is EAGVTQFPSHSVIEKGQTVTLRCDPISGHDNLYWYRRVMGKEIKFLLHFVKESKQDESGMPNNRFLAERTGGTYSTLKVQPAELEDSGVYFCASSLRLAGDPSFYNEQFFGPGTRLTVL.

This chain uses TRBV4-1 with TRBJ1-1; 7 positions agree with TRBD1. The CDR3 sequence is 14 residues long. Germline values: CDR1 MGHRA, CDR2 YSYEKL. Trimming cost V 6 bases and J 0 bases; bases outside gene matches: 4. The CDR3 spells CASRGQHLNTEAFF. For the CDR3, the DNA is TGCGCCAGCAGGGGACAGCACTTGAACACTGAAGCTTTCTTT.

This chain uses TRBV12-5 with TRBJ1-1; perhaps TRBD1 as D (6 bases). Trimming pared 2 bases from V and 2 bases from J, leaving 9 bases between. The CDR3 loop spans 14 amino acids. Per the germline V gene, CDR1 is LGHNT and CDR2 is FRNRAP. The DNA for the CDR3 is TGTGCTAGTGGTTTGCAGGGGTTAAACACTGAAGCTTTCTTT. It encodes CASGLQGLNTEAFF.

The genes are TRBV6-6 and TRBJ2-3, with D possibly matching TRBD2 (5 bases). V lost 4 bases to trimming and J lost 0 bases, with 8 bases between them. This CDR3 region has 14 residues. The germline V gene encodes CDR1 MNHNY and CDR2 SVGAGI (reference sequence). The DNA for the CDR3 is TGTGCCAGCAGTTTCGGGGTTAGCACAGATACGCAGTATTTT. This sequence encodes CASSFGVSTDTQYF.

The V and J genes are TRBV6-1 and TRBJ2-3; D is undetermined. Trimming left V 8 bases short and J 5 bases short, with 11 bases between. The CDR3 totals 12 residues. Per germline, CDR1 MNHNS and CDR2 SASEGT. CDR3 sequence: CASDGFGDTQYF. The CDR3, as DNA: TGTGCCAGCGATGGGTTCGGAGATACGCAGTATTTT.

The chain combines TRBV28 with TRBJ2-3, with 9 bases lining up with TRBD2. Germline CDR1 MDHEN, CDR2 SYDVKM. This CDR3 region has 16 residues. Losses at the gene ends were 6 bases for V and 4 bases for J; bases not matched to a gene: 11. The CDR3 here is CASRWSSGSVADTQYF. Here the CDR3 DNA reads TGTGCCAGCAGGTGGAGTAGCGGGAGTGTAGCAGATACGCAGTATTTT.

This chain uses TRBV7-2 with TRBJ1-5; D perhaps matches TRBD1 (6 bases). This CDR3 is built from 17 residues. Trimming pared 5 bases from V and 2 bases from J, leaving 19 bases between. Germline CDR1 SGHTA, CDR2 FQGNSA. The CDR3 protein is CASSPAGRGRGNQPQHF. The CDR3 coding sequence is TGTGCCAGCAGCCCAGCGGGCAGGGGAAGAGGCAATCAGCCCCAGCATTTT.

This clone was detected only once. The V and J genes are TRBV7-8 and TRBJ2-7; 8 positions agree with TRBD2. Trimming at V came to 1 base and at J to 3 bases, leaving 2 bases not matched to a gene. CDR1 is SGHVS, CDR2 FQNEAQ, per germline. The CDR3 length is 14 residues. The CDR3 DNA follows: TGTGCCAGCAGCTTAGATAGCGGGAACTACGAGCAGTACTTC. Translation: CASSLDSGNYEQYF. Variable domain in full (rest from reference TRBV7-8 and TRBJ2-7): GAGVSQSPRYKVAKRGQDVALRCDPISGHVSLFWYQQALGQGPEFLTYFQNEAQLDKSGLPSDRFFAERPEGSVSTLKIQRTQQEDSAVYLCASSLDSGNYEQYFGPGTRLTVT.

The chain combines TRBV19 with TRBJ2-7; no clear D. Germline V gene lookup returns CDR1 LNHDA and CDR2 SQIVND (reference sequence). CDR3 size: 16 residues. V lost 3 bases and J lost 2, with 17 bases in between. DNA for the CDR3: TGTGCCAGTAGTATCAGGCATTTGCAGTTCCCCTACGAGCAGTACTTC. Its translation is CASSIRHLQFPYEQYF.

This clone was found once. The chain uses TRBV7-9 and TRBJ1-2, with D maybe TRBD1 (6 bases). The germline V gene has CDR1 SEHNR and CDR2 FQNEAQ (reference sequence). Between the trimmed V and J ends, which lost 1 base and 8 bases, there was a span of 14 bases. The CDR3 contains 14 residues. The CDR3 bases are TGTGCCAGCAGCTTAGACAGTTTCAGGGGAGGCTACACCTTC. Amino acids: CASSLDSFRGGYTF.

The chain combines TRBV7-9 with TRBJ2-1; 8 nucleotides line up with TRBD2. The V and J ends lost 3 bases and 9 bases, in that order; junction bases with no gene match: 10. Germline CDR1 is SEHNR and CDR2 is FQNEAQ (reference sequence). This CDR3 contains 15 residues. The CDR3 bases are TGTGCCAGCAGCTTGGTTAGCGGGACGGCGAGTGAGCAGTTCTTC. This gives the protein CASSLVSGTASEQFF.

The chain combines TRBV21-1 with TRBJ2-7. TRBV21-1 is deemed a pseudogene. The CDR3 loop spans 15 amino acids. CDR3 nucleotides: TGTGCCAGCAGCAAAGAAAAGGGTACATCCTACGAGCAGTACTTC. Protein: CASSKEKGTSYEQYF.

V gene TRBV6-5 combines with J gene TRBJ2-3; D possibly corresponds to TRBD1 (5 bases). This CDR3 region has 14 residues. Trimming stripped 2 bases from V and 4 bases from J, with 10 bases between. CDR1 and CDR2 from the germline V gene are MNHEY and SVGAGI. The chain's CDR3 is CASSYTRASDTQYF. The CDR3, as DNA: TGTGCCAGCAGTTACACCAGGGCGTCAGATACGCAGTATTTT.

The rearrangement uses TRBV27 and TRBJ2-3; 7 bases are a match to TRBD1. V shed 6 bases, J shed 2 bases, and the junction held 5 bases outside the gene matches. The CDR3 loop spans 14 amino acids. CDR1 and CDR2 from the germline V gene are MNHEY and SMNVEV (reference sequence). CDR3 region: CASRLGQYTDTQYF. The DNA of the CDR3 is TGTGCCAGCAGACTGGGACAGTACACAGATACGCAGTATTTT.

V usage is TRBV6-4 and J usage is TRBJ2-6, with D perhaps given as TRBD1 or TRBD2 (5 bases each). The CDR3 has 15 amino acids. Germline values: CDR1 MRHNA, CDR2 SNTAGT. Trimming removed 2 bases from V and 0 bases from J, with 5 bases in between. The CDR3 coding sequence is TGTGCCAGCAGTGACGGGGGCTCTGGGGCCAACGTCCTGACTTTC. Amino acids: CASSDGGSGANVLTF.

Comments on this clone: At one end the junction does not follow the germline gene, possibly because of a read error. The chain joins TRBV2 to TRBJ1-2; possible D gene TRBD1, 5 bases. The CDR3 contains 11 residues. Germline V gene lookup returns CDR1 SNHLY and CDR2 FYNNEI. Here the CDR3 reads CASSPGDGAGF. The CDR3 DNA follows: TGTGCCAGCAGCCCAGGTGATGGGGCGGGTTTC.